These T cell receptor beta chains were read from a single sample in a study of a mutant IDH1 vaccine in newly diagnosed glioma. Their antigens remain unidentified. The protocol was immunoSEQ multiplex PCR, while the TCRdb copy is restricted to in-frame clones and leaves out a portion. The top ten clones hold around 4.6% of a sample with around 60,000 clones, less than 90% of them seen once. Sample: PBMCs, taken from a glioma patient whose treatment included an IDH1 peptide vaccine. These receptors were obtained from a young man with glioma. Both conserved end residues are part of each CDR3. A D gene is named only where the DNA matches it firmly. Clone size, where shown, is once, few, many, or a class for clones that have expanded.

j_call | v_call | clone_size | d_call | cdr3_aa | cdr3_nt
TRBJ2-7 | TRBV5-3 | . | . | CARSFRRNPDLTGGYF | TGTGCCAGAAGCTTTCGAAGAAATCCGGACCTGACTGGTGGGTACTTC
TRBJ2-7 | TRBV6-5 | . | TRBD1 | CASSHRGCEQYF | TGTGCCAGCAGTCACAGGGGTTGCGAGCAGTACTTC
TRBJ1-2 | TRBV6-5 | . | . | CASSYAWNYGYTF | TGTGCCAGCAGTTACGCGTGGAACTATGGCTACACCTTC
TRBJ2-1 | TRBV30 | . | . | CAWNKRAVVQFF | TGTGCCTGGAATAAAAGGGCCGTGGTGCAGTTCTTC
TRBJ1-6 | TRBV4-1 | . | TRBD1 | CASSHDRGGQGYSPLHF | TGCGCCAGCAGCCATGACCGAGGGGGACAGGGTTACTCACCCCTCCACTTT
TRBJ1-2 | TRBV5-1 | . | TRBD1 | CASSFIQGDYGYTF | TGCGCCAGCAGCTTCATTCAGGGGGACTATGGCTACACCTTC
TRBJ1-1 | TRBV10-3 | . | . | CATDSGLNTEAFF | TGTGCCACGGATTCGGGTTTGAACACTGAAGCTTTCTTT
TRBJ2-3 | TRBV29-1 | . | . | CSVGRVSTDTQYF | TGCAGCGTTGGTCGGGTTAGCACAGATACGCAGTATTTT
TRBJ1-2 | TRBV13 | . | . | CASSSGTKMGYGYTF | TGTGCCAGCAGCTCAGGGACCAAAATGGGCTATGGCTACACCTTC
TRBJ1-5 | TRBV18 | . | . | CASSATPARNQPQHF | TGTGCCAGCTCAGCGACCCCGGCGCGCAATCAGCCCCAGCATTTT
TRBJ2-5 | TRBV11-2 | . | . | CASSLGEVERYF | TGTGCCAGCAGCTTAGGGGAGGTCGAGCGGTACTTC
TRBJ1-1 | TRBV2 | few | . | CASVEDWAFF | TGTGCCAGCGTAGAAGACTGGGCTTTCTTT
TRBJ1-1 | TRBV29-1 | few | . | CSLTGSPTEAFF | TGCAGCCTAACAGGGAGTCCCACTGAAGCTTTCTTT
TRBJ2-7 | TRBV29-1 | . | TRBD1 | CSVEIRDRDYEQYF | TGCAGCGTTGAGATCCGGGACAGGGACTACGAGCAGTACTTC
TRBJ1-3 | TRBV18 | . | . | CASSPNRERNTIYF | TGTGCCAGCTCACCAAACAGGGAGAGAAACACCATATATTTT
TRBJ2-5 | TRBV9 | . | TRBD2 | CASSVGLAVQETQYF | TGTGCCAGCAGCGTAGGGCTAGCGGTGCAAGAGACCCAGTACTTC
TRBJ2-4 | TRBV5-1 | . | . | CASAPAGTDNIQYF | TGCGCCAGCGCCCCGGCGGGGACAGATAACATTCAGTACTTC
TRBJ2-5 | TRBV7-2 | . | . | CASSLPQTQYF | TGTGCCAGCAGCTTACCCCAGACCCAGTACTTC
TRBJ1-6 | TRBV18 | . | . | CASSPRQSNSYNSPLHF | TGTGCCAGCTCACCTCGACAGAGCAACTCCTATAATTCACCCCTCCACTTT
TRBJ2-5 | TRBV7-9 | . | . | CASSPRRQSQETQYF | TGTGCCAGCAGCCCCAGACGACAAAGCCAAGAGACCCAGTACTTC
TRBJ2-1 | TRBV14 | . | . | CASSQDPIVNEQFF | TGTGCCAGCAGCCAAGATCCGATAGTCAATGAGCAGTTCTTC
TRBJ1-2 | TRBV6-1 | . | . | CASSEARGGVYGYTF | TGTGCCAGCAGTGAGGCTCGGGGGGGAGTCTATGGCTACACCTTC
TRBJ2-1 | TRBV6-1 | . | . | CASRLNPGPSDEQFF | TGTGCCAGCAGACTAAACCCGGGACCCTCGGATGAGCAGTTCTTC
TRBJ2-7 | TRBV7-9 | once | TRBD1 | CASSLEGQGYEQYF | TGTGCCAGCAGCTTAGAGGGACAGGGCTACGAGCAGTACTTC
TRBJ1-2 | TRBV21-1 | . | . | CASSPGGSIYGYTF | TGTGCCAGCAGCCCTGGGGGATCTATCTATGGCTACACCTTC
TRBJ2-2 | TRBV15 | . | TRBD1 | CATSRGSGTGDTGELFF | TGTGCCACCAGCAGAGGTTCTGGGACAGGGGACACCGGGGAGCTGTTTTTT
TRBJ1-1 | TRBV11-2 | . | . | CASSLEGASEAFF | TGTGCCAGCAGCTTAGAAGGGGCTTCTGAAGCTTTCTTT
TRBJ1-6 | TRBV4-1 | once | . | CASSREGGEGGAYNSPLHF | TGCGCCAGCAGCCGTGAGGGCGGGGAAGGAGGGGCGTATAATTCACCCCTCCACTTT
TRBJ2-7 | TRBV6-5 | . | . | CASSYGGEQYF | TGTGCCAGCAGTTATGGGGGAGAGCAGTACTTC
TRBJ1-1 | TRBV14 | . | . | CASSSFHGDTEAFF | TGTGCCAGCAGCTCCTTTCACGGGGACACTGAAGCTTTCTTT
TRBJ2-7 | TRBV6-6 | . | TRBD1 | CASSLQGQVTYEQYF | TGTGCCAGCAGCCTGCAAGGACAGGTGACCTACGAGCAGTACTTC
TRBJ2-7 | TRBV14 | . | . | CASSQGIGFEQYF | TGTGCCAGCAGCCAAGGTATAGGGTTCGAGCAGTACTTC
TRBJ1-3 | TRBV6-1 | . | . | CASSVQGSGNTIYF | TGTGCCAGCAGTGTACAGGGTTCCGGAAACACCATATATTTT
TRBJ2-1 | TRBV18 | . | . | CASSPPGGALGEQFF | TGTGCCAGCTCACCACCGGGCGGGGCACTGGGTGAGCAGTTCTTC
TRBJ1-4 | TRBV18 | . | . | CASSPGIHWEVAVGREKLFF | TGTGCCAGCTCACCGGGAATCCATTGGGAGGTGGCGGTGGGTCGTGAAAAACTGTTTTTT
TRBJ2-7 | TRBV18 | . | . | CASSWDSGLGQYF | TGTGCCAGCTCCTGGGACAGCGGGTTAGGGCAGTACTTC
TRBJ1-6 | TRBV7-9 | . | . | CASSGGRDGSSYNSPLHF | TGTGCCAGCAGCGGGGGCCGGGACGGAAGCTCCTATAATTCACCCCTCCACTTT
TRBJ2-3 | TRBV5-6 | . | TRBD2 | CASSTIAGGPIDTQYF | TGTGCCAGCAGCACAATAGCGGGGGGGCCCATAGATACGCAGTATTTT
TRBJ1-5 | TRBV21-1 | . | . | CASSKEGLRSNQPQHF | TGTGCCAGCAGCAAAGAAGGCCTCCGTAGCAATCAGCCCCAGCATTTT
TRBJ2-5 | TRBV7-8 | . | . | CASRLRPFPQETQYF | TGTGCCAGCAGGTTAAGGCCCTTCCCCCAAGAGACCCAGTACTTC
TRBJ1-2 | TRBV13 | . | . | CASSFFRGIGYGYTF | TGTGCCAGCAGCTTCTTCCGGGGTATAGGCTATGGCTACACCTTC
TRBJ2-7 | TRBV5-1 | . | . | CASSLEGPGRAEQYF | TGCGCCAGCAGCTTGGAGGGACCCGGCAGGGCCGAGCAGTACTTC
TRBJ2-7 | TRBV11-2 | . | TRBD1 | CASSPRSKTGGKIYEQYF | TGTGCCAGCAGCCCCCGGTCTAAGACAGGGGGAAAAATTTACGAGCAGTACTTC
TRBJ2-3 | TRBV5-1 | . | TRBD2 | CASSTGLATDTQYF | TGCGCCAGCAGCACCGGACTAGCGACAGATACGCAGTATTTT
TRBJ1-1 | TRBV15 | . | . | CATRLTGNTEAFF | TGTGCCACCAGGCTTACTGGGAACACTGAAGCTTTCTTT